This TCR beta chain was documented in a study of blood T cells in healthy people across ages. Findings and caveats of the study: Age showed a roughly linear inverse relationship with TCR beta diversity per million T cells. Considered underestimates were the diversity estimates obtained from one million T cells. Using unsorted PBMCs precluded a conclusive naive versus antigen-experienced comparison.

V was pared by 8 bases and J by 5 bases, with 24 bases between. Germline V gene data show CDR1 as MGHRA and CDR2 as YSYEKL. The CDR3 is 16 amino acids. The sample holds a few counts of this clonotype. The antigen remains undetermined. Through a sample-barcoded 5' primer and a J-beta primer mix, a second PCR was run for about 6 to 12 cycles. Each of the samples gave a minimum of 3 million paired-end reads that contained CDR3. TCRdb re-called the 5' RACE reads with MiXCR, one entry per CDR3 protein. The data hold about 640,000 distinct CDR3 sequences, with about 53% observed a single time. Sequenced: blood. This TCR was recovered from a man aged 55-75 years in good health. The chain recombines TRBV4-1 with TRBJ1-1; D remains unclear. The CDR3 region is CASALREGRLGTEAFF. The CDR3 coding sequence is TGCGCCAGCGCTCTCCGGGAGGGCAGGCTGGGGACTGAAGCTTTCTTT.